This T cell receptor beta chain appears in the sequencing data of a study of blood T cells in healthy people across ages. Together with a sample-barcoded 5' primer, a J-beta primer mix was included in a second PCR lasting about 6 to 11 cycles. Sequencing recovered at least 3 million CDR3-containing paired-end reads from each sample. Via MiXCR, TCRdb re-called the 5' RACE reads, giving one row per CDR3 protein. The table shows fewer than 1 million distinct CDR3 sequences, with approximately 48% occurring only once. Study-wide points: Per million T cells, TCR beta diversity dropped roughly linearly as age increased.

With regard to this clonotype: Its antigen is not identified.

In germline, CDR1 is DFQATT, CDR2 SNEGSKA (reference sequence). Between the trimmed V and J ends, which lost 5 bases and 2 bases, there was a span of 18 bases. This CDR3 is 15 amino acids long. The V gene is TRBV20-1, the J gene TRBJ2-5; D is possibly TRBD2 (7 bases). This TCR came from a man aged 55 to 69 in good health. The specimen sequenced was blood. The CDR3 spells CSAPRGGGQQETQYF. The CDR3 DNA follows: TGCAGTGCTCCAAGGGGAGGGGGGCAACAAGAGACCCAGTACTTC.